This TCR beta chain appears in the sequencing data of a study of Graves' ophthalmopathy and Graves' hyperthyroidism. Amplified TCR beta CDR3 regions were obtained using RNA transcripts as template. Amplification began with first-round RT-PCR using HTBI primers, then second-round multiplex PCR was performed. TCRdb re-analysed the multiplex PCR reads in MiXCR, keeping a single row per CDR3 protein. The table records some 750,000 distinct CDR3 sequences, about 44% of them present only once. General observations from the study: Among expanded thyroid clonotypes above 0.001 frequency, most also occurred in blood.

This CDR3 has 16 residues. Germline-derived CDR1 and CDR2 are SEHNR and FQNEAQ (reference sequence). V was shortened by 0 bases and J by 0 bases, with 9 bases between the two germline ends. Reliance was placed on clinical symptoms, serum thyroxine, TRAb, thyroid ultrasound and orbital computed tomography for diagnosis. As for this clonotype: Its specificity is unknown.

The clonotype originates from an adult man with Graves' ophthalmopathy. The gene calls are TRBV7-9 and TRBJ1-5; D unresolved. Specimen: peripheral blood. For the CDR3, the DNA is TGTGCCAGCAGCTTAGCTTTTATCTATAGCAATCAGCCCCAGCATTTT. This codes for CASSLAFIYSNQPQHF.